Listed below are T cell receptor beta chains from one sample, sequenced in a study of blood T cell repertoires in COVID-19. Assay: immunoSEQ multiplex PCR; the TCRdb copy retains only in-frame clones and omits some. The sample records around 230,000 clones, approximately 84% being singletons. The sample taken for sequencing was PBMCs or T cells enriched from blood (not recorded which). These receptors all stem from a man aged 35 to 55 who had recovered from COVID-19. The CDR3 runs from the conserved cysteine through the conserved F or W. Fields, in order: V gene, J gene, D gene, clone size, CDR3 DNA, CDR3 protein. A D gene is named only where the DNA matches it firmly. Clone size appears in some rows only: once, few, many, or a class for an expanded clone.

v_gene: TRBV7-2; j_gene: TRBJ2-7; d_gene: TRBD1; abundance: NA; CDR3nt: TGTGCCAGCAGCTTAAGGGGACAGGGCTCCTACGAGCAGTACTTC; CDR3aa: CASSLRGQGSYEQYF
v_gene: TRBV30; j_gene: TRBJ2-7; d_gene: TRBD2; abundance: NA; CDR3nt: TGTGCCTCCGGGAGGCCTCCCTACGAGCAGTACTTC; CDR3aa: CASGRPPYEQYF
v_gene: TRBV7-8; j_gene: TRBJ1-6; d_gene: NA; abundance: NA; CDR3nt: TGTGCCAGCAGCGTTCACAGGGAGTCGAATTCACCCCTCCACTTT; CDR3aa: CASSVHRESNSPLHF
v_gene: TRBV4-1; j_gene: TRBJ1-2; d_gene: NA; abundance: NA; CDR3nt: TGCGCCAGCAGCCAAGCGGATACAGGGAACTATGGCTACACCTTC; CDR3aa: CASSQADTGNYGYTF
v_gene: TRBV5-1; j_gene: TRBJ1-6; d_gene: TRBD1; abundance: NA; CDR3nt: TGCGCCAGCAGCCGCGGGACAGTTTATAATTCACCCCTCCACTTT; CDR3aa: CASSRGTVYNSPLHF
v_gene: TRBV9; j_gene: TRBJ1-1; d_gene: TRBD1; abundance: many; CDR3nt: TGTGCCAGCAGCTCGACAGGGGGCAAAGGAAGCACTGAAGCTTTCTTT; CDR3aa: CASSSTGGKGSTEAFF
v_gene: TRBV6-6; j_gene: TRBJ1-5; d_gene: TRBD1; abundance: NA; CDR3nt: TGTGCCAGCAAGGGACAGGCTAATCAGCCCCAGCATTTT; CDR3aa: CASKGQANQPQHF
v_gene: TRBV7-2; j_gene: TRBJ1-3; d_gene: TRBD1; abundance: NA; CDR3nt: TGTGCCAGCAGGCAGGGACAGGCCTCTGGAAACACCATATATTTT; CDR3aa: CASRQGQASGNTIYF
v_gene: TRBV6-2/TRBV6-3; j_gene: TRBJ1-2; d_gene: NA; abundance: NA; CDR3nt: TGTGCCAGCAGTTACGCCGAACTTGAGCCGATATATGGCTACACCTTC; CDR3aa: CASSYAELEPIYGYTF
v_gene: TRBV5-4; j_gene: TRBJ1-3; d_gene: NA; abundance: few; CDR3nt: TGTGCCAGCAGCTTGGCCGGCAGGGGAGACACCATATATTTT; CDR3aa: CASSLAGRGDTIYF
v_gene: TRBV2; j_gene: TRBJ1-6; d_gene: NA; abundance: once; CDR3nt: TGTGCCAGCTCACGACAGATTAATTCACCCCTCCACTTT; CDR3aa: CASSRQINSPLHF
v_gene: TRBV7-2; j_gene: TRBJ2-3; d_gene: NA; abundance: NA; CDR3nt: TGTGCCAGCAGCCCCGATCGGGGGGATACGCAGTATTTT; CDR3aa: CASSPDRGDTQYF
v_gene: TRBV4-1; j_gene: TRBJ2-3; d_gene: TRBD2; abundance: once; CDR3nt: TGCGCCAGCAGCCAAGGTCTCGTAGCGGGGGTCATTCGAGATACGCAGTATTTT; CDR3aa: CASSQGLVAGVIRDTQYF
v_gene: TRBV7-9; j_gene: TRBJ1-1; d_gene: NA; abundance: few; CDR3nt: TGTGCCAGCAGCTTAGTAGTGGGAGGACTGTCCGCTTTCTTT; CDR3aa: CASSLVVGGLSAFF
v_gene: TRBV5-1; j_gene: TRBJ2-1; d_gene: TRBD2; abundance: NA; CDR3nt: TGCGCCAGCAGCTTGGGACTAGCGGGTTCCAATGAGCAGTTCTTC; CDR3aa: CASSLGLAGSNEQFF
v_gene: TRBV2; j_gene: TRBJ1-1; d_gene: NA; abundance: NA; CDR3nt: TGTGCCAGCAGTGAAGATCAGGGGCGCGAATTCTCTGAAGCTTTCTTT; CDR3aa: CASSEDQGREFSEAFF
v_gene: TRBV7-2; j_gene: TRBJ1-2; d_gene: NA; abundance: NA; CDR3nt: TGTGCCAGCAGCTTAGGTAGTCCGGCAGGTGGGGGCTACACCTTC; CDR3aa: CASSLGSPAGGGYTF
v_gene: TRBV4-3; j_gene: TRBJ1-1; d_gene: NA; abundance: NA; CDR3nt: TGCGCCAGCAAGGGAGGGGCAGGGAACACTGAAGCTTTCTTT; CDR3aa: CASKGGAGNTEAFF
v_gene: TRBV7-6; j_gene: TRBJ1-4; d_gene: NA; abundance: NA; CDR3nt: TGTGCCAGCAGCCCGAACAAGGAAAAACTGTTTTTT; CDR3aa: CASSPNKEKLFF
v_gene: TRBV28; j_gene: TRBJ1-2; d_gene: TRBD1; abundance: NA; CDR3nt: TGTGCCAGCAGTTCGTTGACAGGGTACCCTAACTATGGCTACACCTTC; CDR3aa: CASSSLTGYPNYGYTF
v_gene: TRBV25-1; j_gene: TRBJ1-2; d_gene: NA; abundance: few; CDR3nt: TGTGCCAGCCGGAGCGCTAACTATGGCTACACCTTC; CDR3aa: CASRSANYGYTF
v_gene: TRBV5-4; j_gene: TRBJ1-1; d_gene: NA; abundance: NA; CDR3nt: TGTGCCAGCAGCTTCGCGGGGGGCACTGAAGCTTTCTTT; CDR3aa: CASSFAGGTEAFF
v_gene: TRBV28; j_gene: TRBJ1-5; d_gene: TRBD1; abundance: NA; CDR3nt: TGTGCCAGCCTCGCCGGGACAGCATATAGCAATCAGCCCCAGCATTTT; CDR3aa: CASLAGTAYSNQPQHF
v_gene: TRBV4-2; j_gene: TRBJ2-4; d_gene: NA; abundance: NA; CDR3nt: TGTGCCAGCAGCCCCCGAGGTTGGGACTTTCCCAAAAACATTCAGTACTTC; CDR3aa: CASSPRGWDFPKNIQYF
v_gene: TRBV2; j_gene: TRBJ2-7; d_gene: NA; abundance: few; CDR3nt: TGTGCCAGCAGTGAGAGGGCGTACGGATACTACGAGCAGTACTTC; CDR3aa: CASSERAYGYYEQYF
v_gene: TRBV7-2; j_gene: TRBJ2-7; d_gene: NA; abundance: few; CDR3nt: TGTGCCAGCAGCATCAGGGTTGTGGGCGAGCAGTACTTC; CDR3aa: CASSIRVVGEQYF
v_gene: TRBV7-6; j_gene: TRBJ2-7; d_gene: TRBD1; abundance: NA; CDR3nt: TGTGCCAGCAGCTTGGGAGGATGGACAGGGGGCCCCTACGAGCAGTACTTC; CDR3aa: CASSLGGWTGGPYEQYF
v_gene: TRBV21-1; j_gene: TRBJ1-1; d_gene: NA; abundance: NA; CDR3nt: TGTGCCAGCAGCACCCGACAGGATAAAGCTTTCTTT; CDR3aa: CASSTRQDKAFF
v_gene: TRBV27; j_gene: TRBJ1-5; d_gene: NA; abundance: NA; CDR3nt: TGTGCCAGCAGTTTAGGGACACAAGGATATCAGCCCCAGCATTTT; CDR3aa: CASSLGTQGYQPQHF
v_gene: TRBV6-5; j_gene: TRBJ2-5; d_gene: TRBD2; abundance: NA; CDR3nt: TGTGCCAGCCGAGCGGGAGTGGAGACCCAGTACTTC; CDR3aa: CASRAGVETQYF
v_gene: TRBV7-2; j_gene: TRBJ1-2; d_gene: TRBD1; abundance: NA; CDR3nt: TGTGCCAGCAGCTCCCGCCGAGGTGGGCAGGGGGGTGGCTACACCTTC; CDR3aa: CASSSRRGGQGGGYTF
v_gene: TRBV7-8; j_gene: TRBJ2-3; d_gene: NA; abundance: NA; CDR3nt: TGTGCCAGCAGCTTAGCGGAGGGCAGCACAGATACGCAGTATTTT; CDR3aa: CASSLAEGSTDTQYF
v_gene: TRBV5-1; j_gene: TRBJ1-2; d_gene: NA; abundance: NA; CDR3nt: TGCGCCAGCAGCTTGGAGGGGACAGGCTACACCTTC; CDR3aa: CASSLEGTGYTF
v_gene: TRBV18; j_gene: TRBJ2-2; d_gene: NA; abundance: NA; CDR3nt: TGTGCCAGCTCACCGGGGGCCAGGGTAACCGGGGAGCTGTTTTTT; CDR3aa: CASSPGARVTGELFF
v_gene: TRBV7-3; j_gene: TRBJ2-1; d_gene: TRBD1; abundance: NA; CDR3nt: TGTGCCAGCAGCCGCGGGGACAGGGACGACAATGAGCAGTTCTTC; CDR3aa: CASSRGDRDDNEQFF
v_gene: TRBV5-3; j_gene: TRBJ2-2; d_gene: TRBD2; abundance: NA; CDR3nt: TGTGCCAGAAGCTCAGACCTCGTTATACTAGCGGAAGACTACGCGAAGACCGGGGAGCTGTTTTTT; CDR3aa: CARSSDLVILAEDYAKTGELFF
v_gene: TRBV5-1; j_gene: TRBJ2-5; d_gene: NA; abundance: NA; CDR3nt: TGCGCCAGCAGCTTGGGGGGGCCAGATGAGACCCAGTACTTC; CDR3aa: CASSLGGPDETQYF
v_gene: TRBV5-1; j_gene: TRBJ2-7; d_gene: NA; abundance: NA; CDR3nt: TGCGCCAGCAGCTTGGCCGCTAGCCCGCTAACCTACGAGCAGTACTTC; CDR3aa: CASSLAASPLTYEQYF
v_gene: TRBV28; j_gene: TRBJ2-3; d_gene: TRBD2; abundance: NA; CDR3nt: TGTGCCAGCAGTTTTAGCGGGGGCCGAGATACGCAGTATTTT; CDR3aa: CASSFSGGRDTQYF
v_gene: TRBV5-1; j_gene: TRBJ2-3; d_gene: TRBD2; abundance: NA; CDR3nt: TGCGCCAGCAGCGAGATCGGGGGGGCCTCGGATACGCAGTATTTT; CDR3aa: CASSEIGGASDTQYF
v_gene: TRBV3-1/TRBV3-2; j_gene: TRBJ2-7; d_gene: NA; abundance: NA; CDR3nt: TGTGCCAGCGCACCGGCGGGGGCCGGCTACGAGCAGTACTTC; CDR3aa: CASAPAGAGYEQYF
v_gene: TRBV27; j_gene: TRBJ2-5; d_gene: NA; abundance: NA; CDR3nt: TGTGCCAGCAGCACCCGGAGAGGGAGTAAAGAGACCCAGTACTTC; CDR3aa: CASSTRRGSKETQYF
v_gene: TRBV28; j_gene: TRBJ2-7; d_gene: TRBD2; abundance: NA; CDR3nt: TGTGCCAGCAGTCTCGTGGGCGGGAGGGGGTACGAGCAGTACTTC; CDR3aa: CASSLVGGRGYEQYF
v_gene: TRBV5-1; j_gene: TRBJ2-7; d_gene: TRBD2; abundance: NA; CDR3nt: TGCGCCAGCAGCTTGACGGGACTAGCGGTCGAGCAGTACTTC; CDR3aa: CASSLTGLAVEQYF
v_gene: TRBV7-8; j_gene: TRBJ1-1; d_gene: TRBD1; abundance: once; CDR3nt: TGTGCCAGCAGCCGGCGACAGGGCAACACTGAAGCTTTCTTT; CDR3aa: CASSRRQGNTEAFF
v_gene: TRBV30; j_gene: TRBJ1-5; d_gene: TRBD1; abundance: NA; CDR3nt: TGTGCCTGGAGTGAGACAGGGGTTCAGCCCCAGCATTTT; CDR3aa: CAWSETGVQPQHF
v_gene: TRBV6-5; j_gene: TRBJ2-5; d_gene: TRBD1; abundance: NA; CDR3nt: TGTGCCAGCACCGCGACAGGGGGCCCAGGGACCCAGTACTTC; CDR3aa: CASTATGGPGTQYF
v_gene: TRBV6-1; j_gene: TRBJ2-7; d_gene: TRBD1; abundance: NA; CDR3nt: TGTGCCAGCAGTAAAGTGGACAGGGCCAGCTCCTACGAGCAGTACTTC; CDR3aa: CASSKVDRASSYEQYF
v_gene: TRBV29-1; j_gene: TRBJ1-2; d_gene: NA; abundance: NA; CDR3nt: TGCAGCGTTAGTCGCCGGTTGGTTGATGGCTACACCTTC; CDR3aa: CSVSRRLVDGYTF
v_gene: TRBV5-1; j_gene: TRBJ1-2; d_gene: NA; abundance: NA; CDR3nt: TGCGCCAGCAGCCCCGGCCAGCCCGGGGTTAGTGGCTACACCTTC; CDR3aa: CASSPGQPGVSGYTF
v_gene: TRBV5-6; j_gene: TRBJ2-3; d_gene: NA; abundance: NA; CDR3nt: TGTGCCAGCAGCTTGGCCCTCGGAGGTACAGATACGCAGTATTTT; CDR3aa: CASSLALGGTDTQYF
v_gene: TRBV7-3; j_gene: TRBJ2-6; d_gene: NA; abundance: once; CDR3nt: TGTGCCAGCAGCCCTTCGTCGACAGGAGTGGGACCTGGGGCCAACGTCCTGACTTTC; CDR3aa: CASSPSSTGVGPGANVLTF
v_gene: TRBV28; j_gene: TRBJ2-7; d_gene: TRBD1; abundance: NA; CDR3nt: TGTGCCAGCAGGGAGACAGGGCCCACCTACGAGCAGTACTTC; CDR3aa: CASRETGPTYEQYF
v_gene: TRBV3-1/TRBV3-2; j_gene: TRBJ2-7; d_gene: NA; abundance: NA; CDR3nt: TGTGCCAGCAGCCAAGATAGGAGCGGGCAGTACTTC; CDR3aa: CASSQDRSGQYF
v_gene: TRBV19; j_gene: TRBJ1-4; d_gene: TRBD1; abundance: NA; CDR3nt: TGTGCCAGTAAGGACAGGTCGAATGAAAAACTGTTTTTT; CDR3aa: CASKDRSNEKLFF
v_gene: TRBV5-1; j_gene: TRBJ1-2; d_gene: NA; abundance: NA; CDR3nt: TGCGCCACCACGGGGGGAACGGACTATGGCTACACCTTC; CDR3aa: CATTGGTDYGYTF